The rows below give T cell receptor beta chains drawn from one sample of a study of CD8+ T cells in alopecia areata. Sequencing was performed with immunoSEQ multiplex PCR; in TCRdb, only in-frame clones are kept and a portion is missing. The sample lists almost 250,000 clones; under 70% were seen once. The sample in question was CD4+ T cells sorted from blood, obtained at week 0. Receptor source: a human donor with alopecia areata. Each CDR3 is given with its conserved first and last residue. Each record gives: V gene, J gene, D gene, clone size, CDR3 length, CDR3 DNA, CDR3 protein. D genes are given only for firm matches. Rows may omit the clone size; those that give it use once, few, many or a size class.

v_gene: TRBV30
j_gene: TRBJ2-1
d_gene: .
abundance: .
len: 14
CDR3nt: TGTGCCTGGAGTGTACCTGAACAGCGCAATGAGCAGTTCTTC
CDR3aa: CAWSVPEQRNEQFF

v_gene: TRBV6-1
j_gene: TRBJ2-1
d_gene: TRBD1
abundance: .
len: 12
CDR3nt: TGTGCCAGCAGTGAATTTCAGGGGGAGCGGTTCTTC
CDR3aa: CASSEFQGERFF

v_gene: TRBV4-2
j_gene: TRBJ1-4
d_gene: .
abundance: few
len: 16
CDR3nt: TGTGCCAGCAGCCAAGGCCCGGCTGTCAGTGGGGAAAAACTGTTTTTT
CDR3aa: CASSQGPAVSGEKLFF

v_gene: TRBV29-1
j_gene: TRBJ2-5
d_gene: .
abundance: once
len: 14
CDR3nt: TGCAGCGTTGAAAGGGTCCAGGGGGGAGAGACCCAGTACTTC
CDR3aa: CSVERVQGGETQYF

v_gene: TRBV27
j_gene: TRBJ2-1
d_gene: TRBD2
abundance: .
len: 15
CDR3nt: TGTGCCAGCAGTTTATATTCTAGCGGGGGAGAGAGGCAGTTCTTC
CDR3aa: CASSLYSSGGERQFF

v_gene: TRBV29-1
j_gene: TRBJ2-7
d_gene: TRBD2
abundance: few
len: 16
CDR3nt: TGCAGCGTTCGGCTAGCGGGGGGCTTGCCCCTCTACGAGCAGTACTTC
CDR3aa: CSVRLAGGLPLYEQYF

v_gene: TRBV30
j_gene: TRBJ1-5
d_gene: .
abundance: .
len: 15
CDR3nt: TGTGCCTGGGCCCGTGGGGGGCAAGGCAATCAGCCCCAGCATTTT
CDR3aa: CAWARGGQGNQPQHF

v_gene: TRBV29-1
j_gene: TRBJ2-3
d_gene: TRBD1
abundance: .
len: 13
CDR3nt: TGCAGCGTTGACAGGGGGCGAACAGATACGCAGTATTTT
CDR3aa: CSVDRGRTDTQYF

v_gene: TRBV11-2
j_gene: TRBJ2-7
d_gene: TRBD1
abundance: .
len: 14
CDR3nt: TGTGCCAGCAGCTCGGGACAGGGCTCCTACGAGCAGTACTTC
CDR3aa: CASSSGQGSYEQYF

v_gene: TRBV7-2
j_gene: TRBJ2-3
d_gene: .
abundance: .
len: 11
CDR3nt: TGTGCCAGCCGAGGGACAGATACGCAGTATTTT
CDR3aa: CASRGTDTQYF

v_gene: TRBV30
j_gene: TRBJ1-2
d_gene: .
abundance: .
len: 14
CDR3nt: TGTGCCTGGAGTCCTCATCGGGGCTACTATGGCTACACCTTC
CDR3aa: CAWSPHRGYYGYTF

v_gene: TRBV29-1
j_gene: TRBJ2-1
d_gene: .
abundance: .
len: 16
CDR3nt: TGCAGCGTTTCCACCCGGGCGGGGAGCTCCTACAATGAGCAGTTCTTC
CDR3aa: CSVSTRAGSSYNEQFF

v_gene: TRBV5-4
j_gene: TRBJ1-1
d_gene: .
abundance: .
len: 13
CDR3nt: TGTGCCAGTAGACAGGCAATGAACACTGAAGCTTTCTTT
CDR3aa: CASRQAMNTEAFF

v_gene: TRBV4-2
j_gene: TRBJ2-3
d_gene: TRBD2
abundance: .
len: 16
CDR3nt: TGTGCCAGCAGCCACTATCTAGCGGGGAGCACAGATACGCAGTATTTT
CDR3aa: CASSHYLAGSTDTQYF

v_gene: TRBV6-5
j_gene: TRBJ2-5
d_gene: .
abundance: .
len: 13
CDR3nt: TGTGCCAGCAGACGCCCCTCTGGGGAGACCCAGTACTTC
CDR3aa: CASRRPSGETQYF

v_gene: TRBV4-1
j_gene: TRBJ1-6
d_gene: TRBD1
abundance: few
len: 17
CDR3nt: TGCGCCAGCAGCCAACCCCGGCAGGGGGCTCGGAATTCACCCCTCCACTTT
CDR3aa: CASSQPRQGARNSPLHF

v_gene: TRBV7-2
j_gene: TRBJ2-5
d_gene: .
abundance: .
len: 14
CDR3nt: TGTGCCAGCAGCTCCCCCGGGGTACAAGAGACCCAGTACTTC
CDR3aa: CASSSPGVQETQYF

v_gene: TRBV10-3
j_gene: TRBJ1-4
d_gene: TRBD1
abundance: few
len: 12
CDR3nt: TGTGCCACGGGACAGGGCGGCGAAAAACTGTTTTTT
CDR3aa: CATGQGGEKLFF

v_gene: TRBV7-2
j_gene: TRBJ1-2
d_gene: TRBD1
abundance: .
len: 14
CDR3nt: TGTGCCAGCAGCTTGGTTGGCCAGGGGGACGGCTACACCTTC
CDR3aa: CASSLVGQGDGYTF

v_gene: TRBV29-1
j_gene: TRBJ1-2
d_gene: .
abundance: few
len: 11
CDR3nt: .
CDR3aa: CSVGGFGRGAF

v_gene: TRBV4-2
j_gene: TRBJ2-3
d_gene: TRBD1
abundance: once
len: 15
CDR3nt: TGTGCCAGCAGCCTACAGGGGGCAGCGACAGATACGCAGTATTTT
CDR3aa: CASSLQGAATDTQYF

v_gene: TRBV30
j_gene: TRBJ2-7
d_gene: TRBD2
abundance: .
len: 14
CDR3nt: TGTGCCGGAAGAGGAGGGGAGGGATTCTACGAGCAGTACTTC
CDR3aa: CAGRGGEGFYEQYF

v_gene: TRBV29-1
j_gene: TRBJ1-1
d_gene: .
abundance: .
len: 13
CDR3nt: TGCAGCGTTGAAGACAAGGTACCCACTGAAGCTTTCTTT
CDR3aa: CSVEDKVPTEAFF

v_gene: TRBV29-1
j_gene: TRBJ1-3
d_gene: .
abundance: .
len: 14
CDR3nt: TGCAGCGCCGTTCCAGGGTGGTCTGGAAACACCATATATTTT
CDR3aa: CSAVPGWSGNTIYF

v_gene: TRBV11-1
j_gene: TRBJ2-3
d_gene: .
abundance: few
len: 15
CDR3nt: TGTGCCAGCAGTGGACAAAAGAGGGCCACAGATACGCAGTATTTT
CDR3aa: CASSGQKRATDTQYF

v_gene: TRBV2
j_gene: TRBJ2-1
d_gene: .
abundance: few
len: 14
CDR3nt: TGTGCCACCCTGCGGCGGATAGATCACAATGAGCAGTTCTTC
CDR3aa: CATLRRIDHNEQFF

v_gene: TRBV5-1
j_gene: TRBJ2-7
d_gene: .
abundance: .
len: 13
CDR3nt: TGCGCCAGCAGCATAGCACCGCGGAACGAGCAGTACTTC
CDR3aa: CASSIAPRNEQYF

v_gene: TRBV29-1
j_gene: TRBJ1-1
d_gene: .
abundance: .
len: 12
CDR3nt: TGCAGCACTGCTCGAGGGGGCACTGAAGCTTTCTTT
CDR3aa: CSTARGGTEAFF

v_gene: TRBV25-1
j_gene: TRBJ2-5
d_gene: .
abundance: .
len: 17
CDR3nt: TGTGCCAGCAGTGAATATAGAGGGGCCTTGGAGGGAGAGACCCAGTACTTC
CDR3aa: CASSEYRGALEGETQYF

v_gene: TRBV5-4
j_gene: TRBJ1-1
d_gene: .
abundance: .
len: 15
CDR3nt: TGTGCCAGCAGCTTACAGGGTGGGGGTTTGACTGAAGCTTTCTTT
CDR3aa: CASSLQGGGLTEAFF

v_gene: TRBV4-2
j_gene: TRBJ1-2
d_gene: TRBD1
abundance: .
len: 14
CDR3nt: TGTGCCAGCAGCCCCGCCTTACAGGGGGACGGCTACACCTTC
CDR3aa: CASSPALQGDGYTF

v_gene: TRBV30
j_gene: TRBJ2-7
d_gene: .
abundance: .
len: 16
CDR3nt: TGTGCCTGGAGTGTACTGGGCCAAATCCCCTCCTACGAGCAGTACTTC
CDR3aa: CAWSVLGQIPSYEQYF

v_gene: TRBV29-1
j_gene: TRBJ2-2
d_gene: .
abundance: .
len: 15
CDR3nt: TGCAGCGCTTACCGAAGGGGGGCGGCCACCGGGGAGCTGTTTTTT
CDR3aa: CSAYRRGAATGELFF

v_gene: TRBV4-3
j_gene: TRBJ2-2
d_gene: .
abundance: .
len: 13
CDR3nt: TGCGCCAGCAGCAAAGACCGGACCGGGGAGCTGTTTTTT
CDR3aa: CASSKDRTGELFF

v_gene: TRBV4-2
j_gene: TRBJ1-5
d_gene: .
abundance: .
len: 17
CDR3nt: TGTGCCAGCAGCCAAGGAAGGGGCCTCGATAGCAATCAGCCCCAGCATTTT
CDR3aa: CASSQGRGLDSNQPQHF

v_gene: TRBV2
j_gene: TRBJ1-1
d_gene: .
abundance: .
len: 14
CDR3nt: TGTGCCAGCAGTGAACCGGGCTCTGACACTGAAGCTTTCTTT
CDR3aa: CASSEPGSDTEAFF

v_gene: TRBV2
j_gene: TRBJ2-5
d_gene: TRBD2
abundance: .
len: 13
CDR3nt: TGTGCCAGCAGACGGGGGGGCCAGGAGACCCAGTACTTC
CDR3aa: CASRRGGQETQYF

v_gene: TRBV5-6
j_gene: TRBJ2-1
d_gene: .
abundance: few
len: 15
CDR3nt: TGTGCCAGCAGCACTTCGCTGGAGCGGGTCAGTGAGCAGTTCTTC
CDR3aa: CASSTSLERVSEQFF

v_gene: TRBV15
j_gene: TRBJ2-1
d_gene: TRBD2
abundance: .
len: 15
CDR3nt: TGTGCCACCAGCTTCGGGGAGGGGAAATTCTATGAGCAGTTCTTC
CDR3aa: CATSFGEGKFYEQFF

v_gene: TRBV30
j_gene: TRBJ2-7
d_gene: TRBD2
abundance: .
len: 17
CDR3nt: TGTGCCTGGAGTGTTGGACGGATCACGGGGACTAGCTACGAGCAGTACTTC
CDR3aa: CAWSVGRITGTSYEQYF

v_gene: TRBV11-2
j_gene: TRBJ2-5
d_gene: TRBD2
abundance: .
len: 17
CDR3nt: TGTGCCAGCAGCCCCCTGGGTAGCGGGGGGTTCCAAGAGACCCAGTACTTC
CDR3aa: CASSPLGSGGFQETQYF

v_gene: TRBV9
j_gene: TRBJ1-5
d_gene: .
abundance: .
len: 15
CDR3nt: TGTGCCAGCAGCGTAGCTGGGCAGATGGATCAGCCCCAGCATTTT
CDR3aa: CASSVAGQMDQPQHF

v_gene: TRBV25-1
j_gene: TRBJ2-7
d_gene: TRBD1
abundance: .
len: 17
CDR3nt: TGTGCCAGCAGTGGGCTCAATAGGGACAGGAGCTCCTACGAGCAGTACTTC
CDR3aa: CASSGLNRDRSSYEQYF

v_gene: TRBV4-3
j_gene: TRBJ2-7
d_gene: .
abundance: .
len: 15
CDR3nt: TGCGCCAGCAGCCAAGATGGGGCAGGAGTCTACGAGCAGTACTTC
CDR3aa: CASSQDGAGVYEQYF

v_gene: TRBV5-1
j_gene: TRBJ2-2
d_gene: TRBD1
abundance: .
len: 15
CDR3nt: TGCGCCAGCAGCTGGGGACAGGGCCAATCCGGGGAGCTGTTTTTT
CDR3aa: CASSWGQGQSGELFF

v_gene: TRBV30
j_gene: TRBJ2-1
d_gene: .
abundance: .
len: 15
CDR3nt: TGTGCCTGGAGTGTACAATTAGGGGTATACAATGAGCAGTTCTTC
CDR3aa: CAWSVQLGVYNEQFF

v_gene: TRBV2
j_gene: TRBJ2-3
d_gene: .
abundance: .
len: 12
CDR3nt: TGTGCCAGCAGTGAAGTTGCAGATACGCAGTATTTT
CDR3aa: CASSEVADTQYF

v_gene: TRBV11-2
j_gene: TRBJ1-4
d_gene: TRBD1
abundance: few
len: 14
CDR3nt: TGTGCCAGCGGCCGGACAGGGGTTGGTGAAAAACTGTTTTTT
CDR3aa: CASGRTGVGEKLFF

v_gene: TRBV10-3
j_gene: TRBJ2-1
d_gene: TRBD2
abundance: .
len: 17
CDR3nt: TGTGCCATCAGGCCTTCCGGGACTAGCGGGGGGGTCAATGAGCAGTTCTTC
CDR3aa: CAIRPSGTSGGVNEQFF